Sequencing of this TCR beta chain was carried out in a study of spatial heterogeneity in lung cancer. The wider study: An average of more than ten raw reads was observed per unique TCR and UMI combination.

CDR3 length: 15 amino acids. Trimming pared 0 bases from V and 5 bases from J, leaving 11 bases between. Per the germline V gene, CDR1 is MNHEY and CDR2 is SVGAGI. In this sample, this clonotype turned up many times. Time point specified: sample taken at primary tumor resection. No cell sorting; template was whole RNA from tumor, lung tissue or PBMC. Single TCR cDNA molecules each had their own unique molecular identifier. Each CDR3 protein is one row after TCRdb ran MiXCR on the 5' RACE reads. This sample carries tens of thousands of distinct CDR3 sequences, 10% to 15% of them seen once, and the ten largest clones take 35% to 50%.

Source: PBMCs, taken at surgery. The rearrangement uses TRBV6-5 and TRBJ2-1; D not resolved. This clonotype originated in a male donor with early-stage non-small cell lung cancer. The CDR3 loop is CASSYSRTANNEQFF. The CDR3 DNA follows: TGTGCCAGCAGTTACTCACGGACGGCAAACAATGAGCAGTTCTTC.